Listed below are T cell receptor beta chains from one sample, sequenced in a study of T cell responses to AZD1222 COVID-19 vaccine. The protocol was immunoSEQ multiplex PCR, while the TCRdb copy is restricted to in-frame clones and leaves out a portion. The table has 100,000 to 150,000 clones, 85% to 95% seen once. This specimen consisted of peripheral blood, obtained 28 days after the second AZD1222 dose. The receptors were gathered from an adult who received the AZD1222 COVID-19 vaccine. The CDR3 runs from the conserved cysteine through the conserved F or W. Each record gives: D gene, V gene, clone size, J gene, CDR3 DNA, CDR3 protein. D genes are given only for firm matches. A clone size is listed for some rows: how often the clone was seen (once, few, many), or a class if it is expanded.

D: NA; V: TRBV5-4; size: NA; J: TRBJ1-1; DNA: TGTGCCAGCAGCTTGGAGGCCCCACGGCGCACTGAAGCTTTCTTT; CDR3: CASSLEAPRRTEAFF
D: TRBD2; V: TRBV5-4; size: NA; J: TRBJ2-3; DNA: TGTGCCAGCAGCTTGCTAGCGGGGGGGCCAGGCACAGATACGCAGTATTTT; CDR3: CASSLLAGGPGTDTQYF
D: NA; V: TRBV5-5; size: NA; J: TRBJ1-3; DNA: TGTGCCAGCTGGAGCTCTGGAAACACCATATATTTT; CDR3: CASWSSGNTIYF
D: TRBD1; V: TRBV19; size: NA; J: TRBJ1-2; DNA: TGTGCCAGTAGTATAGACCGTGGACAGGGGAGCTATGGCTACACCTTC; CDR3: CASSIDRGQGSYGYTF
D: TRBD1; V: TRBV27; size: NA; J: TRBJ1-2; DNA: TGTGCCAGCAGTTTACAGGGGGCGCCCGGCTACACCTTC; CDR3: CASSLQGAPGYTF
D: TRBD1; V: TRBV4-1; size: NA; J: TRBJ1-3; DNA: TGCGCCAGCAGCCAAGATCATCGGTTGAAGGCAGGGGGGAGCAGCTCTGGAAACACCATATATTTT; CDR3: CASSQDHRLKAGGSSSGNTIYF
D: TRBD1; V: TRBV19; size: few; J: TRBJ1-1; DNA: TGTGCCAGTAGTAATACAGGGGGATACACTGAAGCTTTCTTT; CDR3: CASSNTGGYTEAFF
D: TRBD1; V: TRBV6-5; size: NA; J: TRBJ1-1; DNA: TGTGCCAGCAGTCGGACAGGGGGCTATGAAGCTTTCTTT; CDR3: CASSRTGGYEAFF
D: NA; V: TRBV5-6; size: NA; J: TRBJ1-4; DNA: TGTGCCAGCAGCTCGGAAGTCGGGGGCGATGAAAAACTGTTTTTT; CDR3: CASSSEVGGDEKLFF
D: NA; V: TRBV10-3; size: NA; J: TRBJ2-1; DNA: TGTGCCATCAGTGCGGCCGCCGGGCAGTTCTTC; CDR3: CAISAAAGQFF
D: NA; V: TRBV6-2/TRBV6-3; size: NA; J: TRBJ1-6; DNA: TGTGCCAGCAGTTATAATTCACCCCTCCACTTT; CDR3: CASSYNSPLHF
D: TRBD2; V: TRBV7-2; size: NA; J: TRBJ2-5; DNA: TGTGCCAGCAGCTTAGCGGGAGGGCGGGAGACCCAGTACTTC; CDR3: CASSLAGGRETQYF
D: TRBD2; V: TRBV5-5; size: NA; J: TRBJ2-7; DNA: TGTGCCAGCAGCTTGGTACTAGCGGGAAACCTTGGTGGCGAGCAGTACTTC; CDR3: CASSLVLAGNLGGEQYF
D: TRBD2; V: TRBV6-5; size: once; J: TRBJ2-7; DNA: TGTGCCAGCATGGGGGGGGTCTCGCTTTACGAGTACTTC; CDR3: CASMGGVSLYEYF
D: TRBD2; V: TRBV2; size: NA; J: TRBJ2-5; DNA: TGTGCCAGCAGTGAAGCGACAACTAGCGGGCAAGAGACCCAGTACTTC; CDR3: CASSEATTSGQETQYF
D: NA; V: TRBV12-3/TRBV12-4; size: NA; J: TRBJ2-7; DNA: TGTGCCAGCAGTACCGGATGGTACGAGCAGTACTTC; CDR3: CASSTGWYEQYF
D: NA; V: TRBV18; size: NA; J: TRBJ1-6; DNA: TGTGCCAGCTCGCCCCCCGGGGACAACGGACCCCTCCACTTT; CDR3: CASSPPGDNGPLHF
D: NA; V: TRBV20-1; size: NA; J: TRBJ1-1; DNA: TGCAGTGCTTCAAGGAACACTGAAGCTTTCTTT; CDR3: CSASRNTEAFF
D: NA; V: TRBV9; size: NA; J: TRBJ2-1; DNA: TGTGCCAGCAGCGCGGGACTTTCCTACAATGAGCAGTTCTTC; CDR3: CASSAGLSYNEQFF
D: TRBD2; V: TRBV27; size: NA; J: TRBJ2-1; DNA: TGTGCCAGCAGTCAGGGACTAGCGGGACCCAATGAGCAGTTCTTC; CDR3: CASSQGLAGPNEQFF
D: TRBD1; V: TRBV5-1; size: NA; J: TRBJ1-1; DNA: TGCGCCAGCAGCCGGACAGGGATGAACACTGAAGCTTTCTTT; CDR3: CASSRTGMNTEAFF
D: NA; V: TRBV7-9; size: NA; J: TRBJ1-4; DNA: TGTGCCAGCAGCCCCATCGGTCAGGAAAAACTGTTTTTT; CDR3: CASSPIGQEKLFF
D: NA; V: TRBV5-1; size: NA; J: TRBJ1-2; DNA: TGCGCCAGCAGAGATGGGGTGGACTATGGCTACACCTTC; CDR3: CASRDGVDYGYTF
D: TRBD1; V: TRBV19; size: few; J: TRBJ2-7; DNA: TGTGCCAGTAGTCCCGGGACAGGCCCCTACGAGCAGTACTTC; CDR3: CASSPGTGPYEQYF
D: NA; V: TRBV7-9; size: few; J: TRBJ2-7; DNA: TGTGCCAGCAGACCTGGACAGACCTACGAGCAGTACTTC; CDR3: CASRPGQTYEQYF
D: NA; V: TRBV5-1; size: NA; J: TRBJ2-1; DNA: TGCGCCAGCAGTTCAACCGACGGCCTCCGGGAGCAGTTCTTC; CDR3: CASSSTDGLREQFF
D: TRBD1; V: TRBV19; size: once; J: TRBJ2-1; DNA: TGTGCCAGTAGGCGGACAGGGACCTACAATGAGCAGTTCTTC; CDR3: CASRRTGTYNEQFF
D: NA; V: TRBV29-1; size: NA; J: TRBJ1-2; DNA: TGCAGCGTTGAGCGAGGGCAAGGCTATGGCTACACCTTC; CDR3: CSVERGQGYGYTF
D: NA; V: TRBV7-6; size: NA; J: TRBJ1-1; DNA: TGTGCCAGCAGCCGGGGAGGGAGCACTGAAGCTTTCTTT; CDR3: CASSRGGSTEAFF
D: NA; V: TRBV27; size: NA; J: TRBJ2-1; DNA: TGTGCCAGCAGTCTAGGGACCTACAATGAGCAGTTCTTC; CDR3: CASSLGTYNEQFF
D: NA; V: TRBV29-1; size: NA; J: TRBJ1-1; DNA: TGCAGCGTTGAACCCCCGGGGCCCGAAGCTTTCTTT; CDR3: CSVEPPGPEAFF
D: NA; V: TRBV6-5; size: NA; J: TRBJ2-2; DNA: TGTGCCAGCAGTTACGGCCCCACCGGGGAGCTGTTTTTT; CDR3: CASSYGPTGELFF
D: TRBD2; V: TRBV3-1/TRBV3-2; size: NA; J: TRBJ2-3; DNA: TGTGCCAGCAGCCAAGATGAGGCCCTAGCGGGGGACACAGATACGCAGTATTTT; CDR3: CASSQDEALAGDTDTQYF
D: TRBD2; V: TRBV27; size: NA; J: TRBJ2-2; DNA: TGTGCCAGCCGCCCGGAACTAGCGGGAGGGAGGGTCGGGGAGCTGTTTTTT; CDR3: CASRPELAGGRVGELFF
D: NA; V: TRBV6-5; size: NA; J: TRBJ1-5; DNA: TGTGCCAGCAGTCGGGGTTCGAGGGATCAGCCCCAGCATTTT; CDR3: CASSRGSRDQPQHF
D: TRBD1; V: TRBV11-2; size: NA; J: TRBJ2-1; DNA: TGTGCCAGCAGCTTAGGTTTGACAGGGACCCACGATGAGCAGTTCTTC; CDR3: CASSLGLTGTHDEQFF